This is a list of T cell receptor beta chains from one sample in a study of blood T cell repertoires in COVID-19. Clones were read by immunoSEQ multiplex PCR, and TCRdb kept only the in-frame ones, dropping some. Among approximately 280,000 clones listed, around 89% were seen once. Sequencing was carried out using PBMCs or T cells enriched from blood (not recorded which). The receptors derive from a woman under 30 with acute COVID-19. Each CDR3 is given with its conserved first and last residue. The D gene is left open where the match is weak. Not every row has a clone size; where given, it reads once, few, many or a size class.

size	D	V	J	DNA	CDR3
NA	TRBD2	TRBV3-1/TRBV3-2	TRBJ2-1	TGTGCCAGCAGCGAAGTCGGACTAGTCAATGAGCAGTTCTTC	CASSEVGLVNEQFF
NA	TRBD2	TRBV27	TRBJ2-1	TGTGCCAGCAGTTTGTCCTCCATCTGGACTAGCGGGTACAATGAGCAGTTCTTC	CASSLSSIWTSGYNEQFF
NA	TRBD2	TRBV3-1/TRBV3-2	TRBJ2-7	TGTGCCAGCAGCCGTAGCGGGAGTACGGAGCAGTACTTC	CASSRSGSTEQYF
NA	NA	TRBV4-1	TRBJ1-1	TGCGCCAGCAGCCAAGGAAGGACACTACTGAACACTGAAGCTTTCTTT	CASSQGRTLLNTEAFF
few	TRBD2	TRBV5-8	TRBJ2-1	TGTGCCAGCAGCTTGGGAGCGGGAGTTGATGAGCAGTTCTTC	CASSLGAGVDEQFF
NA	NA	TRBV28	TRBJ2-1	TGTGCCAGCACCCCGAGGGCTAGCCCCTACAATGAGCAGTTCTTC	CASTPRASPYNEQFF
NA	NA	TRBV11-2	TRBJ1-1	TGTGCCAGCAGCCCCCTTGGGCAGGGGCTTAACACTGAAGCTTTCTTT	CASSPLGQGLNTEAFF
NA	NA	TRBV7-2	TRBJ2-7	TGTGCCAGCAGCTTAGGCGGAAGCCCTTCCTACGAGCAGTACTTC	CASSLGGSPSYEQYF
NA	TRBD1	TRBV29-1	TRBJ1-5	TGCAGCGTTGAAGGGCCCAGGGGGCGAAGCAATCAGCCCCAGCATTTT	CSVEGPRGRSNQPQHF
NA	NA	TRBV7-2	TRBJ2-1	TGTGCCAGCAGCTTAAAGCGGAGCTCCTACAATGAGCAGTTCTTC	CASSLKRSSYNEQFF
NA	NA	TRBV7-9	TRBJ2-2	TGTGCCAGCAGCCTCTACCGGCAGGGGCCGATCGCCGGGGAGCTGTTTTTT	CASSLYRQGPIAGELFF
NA	NA	TRBV7-9	TRBJ2-2	TGTGCCAGCAGCTTAGCGAGGCCAGGGCAAACCGGGGAGCTGTTTTTT	CASSLARPGQTGELFF
NA	NA	TRBV4-2	TRBJ2-1	TGTGCCAGCAGCCAGTCACAGGGCAACTCCTACAATGAGCAGTTCTTC	CASSQSQGNSYNEQFF
NA	NA	TRBV5-6	TRBJ1-5	TGTGCCAGCAGCTTGGTCGGTCAGCCCCAGCATTTT	CASSLVGQPQHF
NA	NA	TRBV4-1	TRBJ2-6	TGCGCCAGCAGCCATGACGGTGGGGGGTCTGGGGCCAACGTCCTGACTTTC	CASSHDGGGSGANVLTF